This TCR beta chain is drawn from a study of control samples from healthy donors and cancer patients. This clone was picked up one time. TCRdb's table, derived via immunoSEQ multiplex PCR, lists solely in-frame clones and lacks some. The sample contains under 85,000 clones, over 85% of which appear only once. The V gene's germline CDR1 is MNHEY and CDR2 SVGAGI. The CDR3 is 14 residues long. V lost 6 bases, J lost 2 bases, and 14 bases lay in between. V is TRBV6-5 and J is TRBJ2-7; D possibly uses TRBD1 or TRBD2 (5 bases each). Sequencing used PBMCs. The source of this sequence is a man aged 60 to 69 with colorectal cancer. CDR3 protein: CASRAGTGTYEQYF. The CDR3 DNA is TGTGCCAGCAGAGCCGGGACGGGTACCTACGAGCAGTACTTC.